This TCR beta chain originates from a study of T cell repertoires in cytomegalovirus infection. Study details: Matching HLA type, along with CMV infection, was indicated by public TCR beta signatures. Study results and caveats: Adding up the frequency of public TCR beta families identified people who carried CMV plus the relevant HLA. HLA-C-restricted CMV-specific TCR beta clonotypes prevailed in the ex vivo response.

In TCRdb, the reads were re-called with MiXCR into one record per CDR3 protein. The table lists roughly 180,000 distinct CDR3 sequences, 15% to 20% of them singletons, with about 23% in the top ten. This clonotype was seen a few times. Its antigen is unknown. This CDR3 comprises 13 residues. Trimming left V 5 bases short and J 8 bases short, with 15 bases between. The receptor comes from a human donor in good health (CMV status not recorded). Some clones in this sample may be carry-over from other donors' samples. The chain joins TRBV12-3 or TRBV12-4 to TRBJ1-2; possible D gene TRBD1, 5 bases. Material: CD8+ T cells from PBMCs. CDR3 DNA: TGTGCCAGCAGTATAGGGACCTTGGGAGGCTACACCTTC. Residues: CASSIGTLGGYTF.